This T cell receptor (beta chain) was identified in a study of blood T cell repertoires in COVID-19 (dated by TCRdb to the early 2020s). Regarding the complete study: The collaborator samples originated in the United States, Italy and Spain and spanned the acute and convalescent phases of COVID-19. A de-identified subject ID, COVID-19 status, age in years and sex were almost always included in the sample metadata. The prospective study material was composed of cDNA or gDNA derived from T cells, B-cell-depleted T cells, or PBMCs. A freely available public database, intended as a resource for researchers studying the immune response to SARS-CoV-2, is where the repertoires were released. Where HLA class I and class II types were available, the types were taken from metadata supplied by the sample provider, not from assay-based typing. Deeply sampled blood TCRbeta repertoires from subjects exposed to, actively infected with, or recovered from COVID-19 were included in the dataset. Samples came from the ongoing ImmuneRACE study (first 160 participants) plus 1,254 subjects from 6 global collaborators.

Each collaborating institution followed its own protocols to collect whole blood in K2EDTA tubes. Collaborator samples were shipped for TCRbeta analysis as frozen whole blood, isolated PBMCs, or DNA extracted from either sample type. The immunoSEQ Assay, a bias-controlled multiplex PCR, was used to amplify TCRbeta CDR3 regions from genomic DNA. The paper's data handling went like this. The number of nucleated cells in each sample was estimated by amplification of reference gene primers within the assay. Sequence reads were collapsed and filtered to measure the absolute abundance of every unique TCRbeta CDR3 rearrangement. For each sample, productive Simpson clonality was calculated as the square root of Simpson's diversity index over productive rearrangements. The table was pulled from immuneACCESS by TCRdb, which kept in-frame rearrangements only. Such tables lose some clones; where checked, under half of the loss comes from unresolved V genes, and the rest has no known cause. From that table come the V and J calls and clone size; the DNA was used to work out D and trimming. The sample includes roughly 10,000 clones, with around 90% observed a single time. Roughly 24% of the sample is taken by the ten largest.

Regarding this clone: Its antigen target is currently unknown. No much larger clone is present one base from it, and per-base qualities are unavailable.

Results and caveats for the whole study, not just this receptor: How much clinical and demographic metadata was included differed by source and by participant, and the metadata was provided uncurated.

The CDR3 measures 16 amino acids from cysteine to phenylalanine. Only the CDR3 DNA is retained, 48 bases long and in frame from the first base. Based on the germline V gene, the CDR1 and CDR2 sequences are KGHSH and LQKENI. Germline trimming: 5 bases from V, 4 bases from J; junction bases outside gene matches: 12. The sequence is built from TRBV18 and TRBJ2-5, and TRBD1 aligns with 8 junction nucleotides. What was sequenced was peripheral blood. The receptor's source is a man between 25 and 39 years old with active or convalescent COVID-19. For the CDR3, the sequence is CASSTLDRDWGETQYF. In nucleotide form, the sequence is TGTGCCAGCTCAACACTGGACAGGGATTGGGGAGAGACCCAGTACTTC. Supplemented by the reference TRBV18 and TRBJ2-5 proteins around the CDR3, the complete variable domain is NAGVMQNPRHLVRRRGQEARLRCSPMKGHSHVYWYRQLPEEGLKFMVYLQKENIIDESGMPKERFSAEFPKEGPSILRIQQVVRGDSAAYFCASSTLDRDWGETQYFGPGTRLLVL.